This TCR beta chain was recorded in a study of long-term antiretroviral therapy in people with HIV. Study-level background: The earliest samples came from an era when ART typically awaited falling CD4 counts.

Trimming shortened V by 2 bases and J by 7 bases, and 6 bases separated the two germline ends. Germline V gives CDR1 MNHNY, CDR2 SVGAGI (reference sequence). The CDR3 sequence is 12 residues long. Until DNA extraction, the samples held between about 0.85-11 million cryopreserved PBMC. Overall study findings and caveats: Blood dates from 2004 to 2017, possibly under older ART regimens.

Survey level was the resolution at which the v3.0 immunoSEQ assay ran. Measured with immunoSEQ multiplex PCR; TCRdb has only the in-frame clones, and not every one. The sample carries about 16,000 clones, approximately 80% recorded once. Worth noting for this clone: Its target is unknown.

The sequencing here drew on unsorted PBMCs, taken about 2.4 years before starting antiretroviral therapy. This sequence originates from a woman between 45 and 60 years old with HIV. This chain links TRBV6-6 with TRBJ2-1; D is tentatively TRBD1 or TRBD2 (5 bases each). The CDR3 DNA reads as TGTGCCAGCAGTTACGGGGGAAATGAGCAGTTCTTC. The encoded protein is CASSYGGNEQFF.